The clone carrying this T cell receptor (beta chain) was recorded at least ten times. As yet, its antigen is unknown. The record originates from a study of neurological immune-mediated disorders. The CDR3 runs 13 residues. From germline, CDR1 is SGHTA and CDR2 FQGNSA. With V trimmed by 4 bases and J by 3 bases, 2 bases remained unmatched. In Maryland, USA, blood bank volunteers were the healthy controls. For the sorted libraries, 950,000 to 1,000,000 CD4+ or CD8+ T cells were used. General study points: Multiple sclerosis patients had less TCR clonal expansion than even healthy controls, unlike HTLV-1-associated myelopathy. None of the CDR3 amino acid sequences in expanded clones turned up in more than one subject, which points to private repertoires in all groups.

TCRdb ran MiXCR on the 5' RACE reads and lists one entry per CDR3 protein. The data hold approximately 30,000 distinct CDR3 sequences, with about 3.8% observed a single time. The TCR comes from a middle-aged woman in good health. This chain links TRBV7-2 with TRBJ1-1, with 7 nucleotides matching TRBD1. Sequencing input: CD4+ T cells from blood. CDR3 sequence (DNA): TGTGCCAGCAGCTACGACAGGGACACTGAAGCTTTCTTT. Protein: CASSYDRDTEAFF.